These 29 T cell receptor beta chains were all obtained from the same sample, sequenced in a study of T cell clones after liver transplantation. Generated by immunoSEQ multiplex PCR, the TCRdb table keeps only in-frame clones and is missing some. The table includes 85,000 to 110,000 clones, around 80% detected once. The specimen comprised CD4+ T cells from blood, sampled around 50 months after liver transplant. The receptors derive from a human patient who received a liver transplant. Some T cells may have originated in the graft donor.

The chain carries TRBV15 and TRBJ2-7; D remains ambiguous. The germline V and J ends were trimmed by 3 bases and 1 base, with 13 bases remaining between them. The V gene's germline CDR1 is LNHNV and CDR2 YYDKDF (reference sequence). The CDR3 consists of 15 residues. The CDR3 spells CATSRTYSESYEQYF. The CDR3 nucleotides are TGTGCCACCAGCAGGACGTACTCAGAGTCCTACGAGCAGTACTTC.

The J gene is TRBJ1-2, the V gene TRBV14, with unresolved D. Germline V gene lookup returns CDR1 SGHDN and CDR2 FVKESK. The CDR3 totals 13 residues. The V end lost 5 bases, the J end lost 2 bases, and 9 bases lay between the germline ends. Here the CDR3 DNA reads TGTGCCAGCAGCTTCAAGACCAACTATGGCTACACCTTC. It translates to CASSFKTNYGYTF.

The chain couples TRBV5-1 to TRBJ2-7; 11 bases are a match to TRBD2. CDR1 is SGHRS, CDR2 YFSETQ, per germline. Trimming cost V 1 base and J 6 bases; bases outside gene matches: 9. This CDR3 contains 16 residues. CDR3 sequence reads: CASSLRLAGGRLEQYF. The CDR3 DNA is TGCGCCAGCAGCTTGCGGCTAGCGGGAGGCCGGCTCGAGCAGTACTTC.

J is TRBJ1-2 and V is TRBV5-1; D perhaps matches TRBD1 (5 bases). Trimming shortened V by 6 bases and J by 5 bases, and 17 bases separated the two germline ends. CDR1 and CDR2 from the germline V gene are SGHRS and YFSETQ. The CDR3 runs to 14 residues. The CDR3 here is CASTPQGSKYGYTF. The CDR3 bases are TGCGCCAGCACCCCTCAGGGTTCAAAGTATGGCTACACCTTC.

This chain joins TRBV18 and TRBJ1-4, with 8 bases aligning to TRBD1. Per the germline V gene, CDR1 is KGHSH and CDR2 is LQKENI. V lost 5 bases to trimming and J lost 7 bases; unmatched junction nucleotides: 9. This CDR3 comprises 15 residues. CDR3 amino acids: CASSGRQGLSEKLFF. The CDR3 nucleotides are TGTGCCAGCTCAGGGCGACAGGGGTTAAGTGAAAAACTGTTTTTT.

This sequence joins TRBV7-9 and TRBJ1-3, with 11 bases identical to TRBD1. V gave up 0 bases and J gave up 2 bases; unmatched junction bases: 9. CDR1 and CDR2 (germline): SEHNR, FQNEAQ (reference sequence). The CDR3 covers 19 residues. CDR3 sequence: CASSLAYKPGQGAGNTIYF. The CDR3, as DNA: TGTGCCAGCAGCTTAGCGTATAAGCCGGGACAGGGGGCTGGAAACACCATATATTTT.

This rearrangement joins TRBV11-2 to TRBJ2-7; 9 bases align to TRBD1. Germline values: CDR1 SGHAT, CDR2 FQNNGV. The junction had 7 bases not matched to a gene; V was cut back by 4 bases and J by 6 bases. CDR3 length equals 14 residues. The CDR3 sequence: CASSSAGQGGEQYF. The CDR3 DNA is TGTGCCAGCAGCTCAGCGGGACAGGGAGGCGAGCAGTACTTC.

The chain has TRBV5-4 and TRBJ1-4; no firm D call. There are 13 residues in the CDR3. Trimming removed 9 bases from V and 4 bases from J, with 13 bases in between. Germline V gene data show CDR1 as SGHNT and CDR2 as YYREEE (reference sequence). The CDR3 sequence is CATKSTVNEKLFF. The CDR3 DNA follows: TGTGCCACCAAATCGACGGTTAATGAAAAACTGTTTTTT.

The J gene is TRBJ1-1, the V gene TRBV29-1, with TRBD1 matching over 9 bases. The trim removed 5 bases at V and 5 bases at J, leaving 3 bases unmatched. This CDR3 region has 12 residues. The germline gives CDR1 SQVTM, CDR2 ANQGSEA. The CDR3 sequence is CSVKTGGTEAFF. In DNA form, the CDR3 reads TGCAGCGTTAAGACAGGGGGGACTGAAGCTTTCTTT. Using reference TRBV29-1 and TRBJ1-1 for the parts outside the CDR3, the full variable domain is SAVISQKPSRDICQRGTSLTIQCQVDSQVTMMFWYRQQPGQSLTLIATANQGSEATYESGFVIDKFPISRPNLTFSTLTVSNMSPEDSSIYLCSVKTGGTEAFFGQGTRLTVV.

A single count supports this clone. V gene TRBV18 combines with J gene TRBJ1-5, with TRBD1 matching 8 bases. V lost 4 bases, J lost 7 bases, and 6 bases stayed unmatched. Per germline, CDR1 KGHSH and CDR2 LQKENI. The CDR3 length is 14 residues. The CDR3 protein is CASSLDRGRQPQHF. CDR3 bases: TGTGCCAGCTCACTTGACAGGGGAAGGCAGCCCCAGCATTTT.

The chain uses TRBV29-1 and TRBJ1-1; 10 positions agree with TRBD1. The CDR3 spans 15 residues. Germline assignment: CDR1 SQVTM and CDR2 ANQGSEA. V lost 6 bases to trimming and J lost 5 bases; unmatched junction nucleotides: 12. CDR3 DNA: TGCAGCGTGAAGACCGGGACAGGGGACGTAACTGAAGCTTTCTTT. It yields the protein CSVKTGTGDVTEAFF. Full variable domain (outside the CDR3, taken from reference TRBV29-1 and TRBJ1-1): SAVISQKPSRDICQRGTSLTIQCQVDSQVTMMFWYRQQPGQSLTLIATANQGSEATYESGFVIDKFPISRPNLTFSTLTVSNMSPEDSSIYLCSVKTGTGDVTEAFFGQGTRLTVV.

The CDR3: CASSLRRGSKNEQFF. The CDR3 DNA reads as TGTGCCAGCAGCTTAAGACGCGGGAGCAAGAATGAGCAGTTCTTC. The J gene is TRBJ2-1, the V gene TRBV13; 7 bases align to TRBD2. Germline V gene sequence: CDR1 PRHDT, CDR2 FYEKMQ (reference sequence). V trimming: 2 bases; J trimming: 7 bases; junction bases outside the gene matches: 8. This CDR3 has 15 residues.

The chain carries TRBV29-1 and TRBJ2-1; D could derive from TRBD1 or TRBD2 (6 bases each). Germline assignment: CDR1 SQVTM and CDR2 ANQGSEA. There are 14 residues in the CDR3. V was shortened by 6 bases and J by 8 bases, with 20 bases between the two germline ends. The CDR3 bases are TGCAGCGTCGAACCCCACAGGGAGGTCGATGAGCAGTTCTTC. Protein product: CSVEPHREVDEQFF.

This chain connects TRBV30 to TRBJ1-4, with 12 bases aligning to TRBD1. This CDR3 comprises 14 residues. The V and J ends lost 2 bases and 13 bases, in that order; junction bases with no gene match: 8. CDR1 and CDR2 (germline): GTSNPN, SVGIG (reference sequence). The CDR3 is CAWSRPGQGARLFF. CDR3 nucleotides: TGTGCCTGGAGTCGACCGGGACAGGGGGCAAGACTGTTTTTT.

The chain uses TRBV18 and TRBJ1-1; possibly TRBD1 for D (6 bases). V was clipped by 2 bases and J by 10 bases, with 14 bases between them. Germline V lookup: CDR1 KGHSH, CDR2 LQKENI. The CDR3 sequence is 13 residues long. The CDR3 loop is CASSPNREVRAFF. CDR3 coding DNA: TGTGCCAGCTCACCAAACAGGGAGGTTAGAGCTTTCTTT.

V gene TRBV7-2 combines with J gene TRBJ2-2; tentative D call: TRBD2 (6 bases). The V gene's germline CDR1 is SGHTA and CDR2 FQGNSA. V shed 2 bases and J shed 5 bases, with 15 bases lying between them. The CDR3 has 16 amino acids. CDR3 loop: CASSLSGRLATGELFF. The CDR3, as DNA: TGTGCCAGCAGCTTAAGCGGACGGCTAGCGACCGGGGAGCTGTTTTTT.

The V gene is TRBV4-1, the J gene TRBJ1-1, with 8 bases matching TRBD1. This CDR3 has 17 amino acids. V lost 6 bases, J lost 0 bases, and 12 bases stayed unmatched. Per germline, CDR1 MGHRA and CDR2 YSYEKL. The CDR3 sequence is CASRDLDRGLLNTEAFF. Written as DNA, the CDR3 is TGCGCCAGCAGGGACCTCGACAGGGGCCTACTGAACACTGAAGCTTTCTTT.

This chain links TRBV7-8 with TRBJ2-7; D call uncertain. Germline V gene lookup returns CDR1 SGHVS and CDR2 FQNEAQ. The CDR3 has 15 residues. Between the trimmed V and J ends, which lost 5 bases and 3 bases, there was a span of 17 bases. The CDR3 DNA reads TGTGCCAGCAGCCCGTTTGGGGATCTGTTCTACGAGCAGTACTTC. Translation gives CASSPFGDLFYEQYF.

Here the CDR3 DNA reads TGCAGCGTTGTCGTCGGGACCGGGTTCTCTGGGGCCAACGTCCTGACTTTC. Protein sequence: CSVVVGTGFSGANVLTF. The chain employs TRBV29-1 and TRBJ2-6; D may be TRBD1 or TRBD2 (5 bases each). There are 17 residues in the CDR3. V was shortened by 4 bases and J by 0 bases, with 16 bases between the two germline ends. Germline V gives CDR1 SQVTM, CDR2 ANQGSEA.

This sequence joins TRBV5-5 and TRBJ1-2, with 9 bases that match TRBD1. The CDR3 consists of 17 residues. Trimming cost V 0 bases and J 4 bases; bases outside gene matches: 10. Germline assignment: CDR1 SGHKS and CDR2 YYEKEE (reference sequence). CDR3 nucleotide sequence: TGTGCCAGCAGCTTGGAAGGACAGGGGAATCGGATCTATGGCTACACCTTC. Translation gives CASSLEGQGNRIYGYTF.

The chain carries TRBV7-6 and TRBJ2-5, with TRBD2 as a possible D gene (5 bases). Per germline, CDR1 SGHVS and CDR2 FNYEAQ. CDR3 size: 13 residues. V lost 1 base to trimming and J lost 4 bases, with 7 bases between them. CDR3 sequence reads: CASSLGLLETQYF. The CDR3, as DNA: TGTGCCAGCAGCTTAGGACTATTAGAGACCCAGTACTTC.

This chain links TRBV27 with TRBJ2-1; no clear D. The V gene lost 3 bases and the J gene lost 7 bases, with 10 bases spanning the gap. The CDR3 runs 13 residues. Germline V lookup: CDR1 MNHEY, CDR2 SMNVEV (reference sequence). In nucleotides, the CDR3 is TGTGCCAGCAGTTTGAGAAATAGAAATGAGCAGTTCTTC. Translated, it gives CASSLRNRNEQFF.

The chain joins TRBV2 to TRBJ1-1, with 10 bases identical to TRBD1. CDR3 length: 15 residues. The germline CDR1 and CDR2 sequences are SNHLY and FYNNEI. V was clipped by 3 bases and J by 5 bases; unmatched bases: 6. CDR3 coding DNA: TGTGCCAGCAGTGACTCTAGGACAGGGGGAACTGAAGCTTTCTTT. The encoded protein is CASSDSRTGGTEAFF. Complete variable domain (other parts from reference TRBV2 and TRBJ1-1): EPEVTQTPSHQVTQMGQEVILRCVPISNHLYFYWYRQILGQKVEFLVSFYNNEISEKSEIFDDQFSVERPDGSNFTLKIRSTKLEDSAMYFCASSDSRTGGTEAFFGQGTRLTVV.

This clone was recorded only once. CDR3 coding DNA: TGTGCCAGCAGTCCCCCGGGGGCGAACACTGAAGCTTTCTTT. It codes for CASSPPGANTEAFF. This chain links TRBV6-5 with TRBJ1-1; a possible D gene is TRBD1 (6 bases). The V end was cut by 5 bases, the J end by 1 base, with 11 bases between. This CDR3 spans 14 amino acids. Per the germline V gene, CDR1 is MNHEY and CDR2 is SVGAGI.

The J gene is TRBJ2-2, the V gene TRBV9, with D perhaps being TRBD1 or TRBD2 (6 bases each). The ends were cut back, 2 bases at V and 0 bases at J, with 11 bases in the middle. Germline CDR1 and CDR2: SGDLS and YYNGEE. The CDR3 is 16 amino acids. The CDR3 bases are TGTGCCAGCAGCGTTCGCGGGACAACGAACACCGGGGAGCTGTTTTTT. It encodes CASSVRGTTNTGELFF. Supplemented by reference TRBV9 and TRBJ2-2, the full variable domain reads DSGVTQTPKHLITATGQRVTLRCSPRSGDLSVYWYQQSLDQGLQFLIQYYNGEERAKGNILERFSAQQFPDLHSELNLSSLELGDSALYFCASSVRGTTNTGELFFGEGSRLTVL.

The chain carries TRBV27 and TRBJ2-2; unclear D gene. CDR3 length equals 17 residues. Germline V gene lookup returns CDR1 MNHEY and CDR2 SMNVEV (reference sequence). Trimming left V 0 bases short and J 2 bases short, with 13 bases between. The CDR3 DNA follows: TGTGCCAGCAGTTTATCGATAGTAACAGTTAACACCGGGGAGCTGTTTTTT. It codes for CASSLSIVTVNTGELFF.

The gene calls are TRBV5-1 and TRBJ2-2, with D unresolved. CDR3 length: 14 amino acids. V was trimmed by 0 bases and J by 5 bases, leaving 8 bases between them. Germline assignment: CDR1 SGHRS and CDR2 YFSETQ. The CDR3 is CASSLVTPTGELFF. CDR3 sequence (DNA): TGCGCCAGCAGCTTGGTGACTCCAACCGGGGAGCTGTTTTTT.

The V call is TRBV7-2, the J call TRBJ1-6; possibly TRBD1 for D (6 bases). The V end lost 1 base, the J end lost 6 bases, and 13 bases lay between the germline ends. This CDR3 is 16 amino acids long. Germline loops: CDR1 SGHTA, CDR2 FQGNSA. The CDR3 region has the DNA TGTGCCAGCAGCTTAGTCAGGGGCCTCATTAATTCACCCCTCCACTTT. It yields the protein CASSLVRGLINSPLHF.

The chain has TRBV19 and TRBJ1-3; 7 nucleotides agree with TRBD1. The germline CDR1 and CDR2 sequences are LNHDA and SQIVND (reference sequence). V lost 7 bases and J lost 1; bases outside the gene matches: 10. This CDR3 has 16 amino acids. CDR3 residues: CASIDHRGRSGNTIYF. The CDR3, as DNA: TGTGCCAGTATCGATCACAGGGGAAGGTCTGGAAACACCATATATTTT.